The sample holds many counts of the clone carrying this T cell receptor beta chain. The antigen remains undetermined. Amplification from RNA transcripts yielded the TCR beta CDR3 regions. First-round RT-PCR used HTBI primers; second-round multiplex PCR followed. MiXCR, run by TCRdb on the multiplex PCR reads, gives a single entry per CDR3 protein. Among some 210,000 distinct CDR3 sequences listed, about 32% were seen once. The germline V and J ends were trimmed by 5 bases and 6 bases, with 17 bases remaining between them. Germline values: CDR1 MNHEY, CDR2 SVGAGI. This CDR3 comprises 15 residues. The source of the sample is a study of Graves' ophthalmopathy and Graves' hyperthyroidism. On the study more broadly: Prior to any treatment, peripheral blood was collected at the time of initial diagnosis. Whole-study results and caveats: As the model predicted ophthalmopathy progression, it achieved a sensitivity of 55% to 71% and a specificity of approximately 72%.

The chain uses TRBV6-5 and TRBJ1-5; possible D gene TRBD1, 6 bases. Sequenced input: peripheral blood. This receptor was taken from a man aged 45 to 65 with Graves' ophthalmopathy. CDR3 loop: CASSRTEGLGQPQHF. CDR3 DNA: TGTGCCAGCAGTCGGACAGAAGGGTTGGGTCAGCCCCAGCATTTT.